The TCR beta chain described here comes from a study of blood T cell repertoires in COVID-19. Background on the study: The United States, Italy and Spain supplied acute and convalescent COVID-19 samples. The analysed material was cDNA or gDNA that came from T cells, B-cell-depleted T cells, or PBMCs.

The authors' processing: Reference gene primer amplification gave nucleated cell count estimates. Here immunoSEQ multiplex PCR was the method, and the copy in TCRdb shows in-frame clones only, minus some. That table is the source of V, J and clone size, and D and trimming were worked out from the DNA. Among approximately 90,000 clones listed, 70% to 80% were seen once. This clone was counted between two and nine times. Input material: peripheral blood. The sequence came from a human donor in a cohort sampled during active COVID-19.

CDR3 coding DNA: TGTGCCAGCGCTCTGCAGAAGGGGGCTAACCAGCCCCAGCATTTT. Translating gives CASALQKGANQPQHF. J is TRBJ1-5 and V is TRBV6-5; 7 bases are shared with TRBD1. V was clipped by 8 bases and J by 7 bases; unmatched bases: 14. The CDR3 totals 15 residues. Germline lookup yields CDR1 MNHEY and CDR2 SVGAGI.